This TCR beta chain is drawn from a study of shared clonotypes between healthy human individuals. Naive-designated CD8 cells lacked CD45RO, were positively enriched for CCR7, and omitted terminally differentiated effector memory CD45RA+ cells. Assay: immunoSEQ multiplex PCR; the TCRdb copy retains only in-frame clones and omits some. The sample has some 1,900,000 clones, less than 95% seen once; the top ten hold roughly 1.2%. From germline, CDR1 is MNHEY and CDR2 SVGAGI. The V gene lost 7 bases and the J gene lost 1 base, with 11 bases spanning the gap. This CDR3 has 13 amino acids. The sequence was obtained from a man between 18 and 29 years old in good health. J is TRBJ2-7 and V is TRBV6-5, with a weak D call TRBD2 (5 bases). The sequenced sample was naive CD8+ T cells sorted from blood. The DNA for the CDR3 is TGTGCCAGCAACGCGGGCGAATCCTACGAGCAGTACTTC. This translates into CASNAGESYEQYF.